A selection of T cell receptor beta chains follows, all from one sample in a study of HIV-infected children after antiretroviral therapy interruption. Each CDR3 protein gets one entry after TCRdb re-called the 3' RACE reads with MiXCR. The sample lists approximately 89,000 distinct CDR3 sequences, approximately 6.9% occurring once. Sequencing used CD45RA+ CD4+ T cells from PBMCs, pooled from several time points, obtained from a donor given antiretroviral therapy, either interrupted or continuous. These receptors were collected from a pool of human donors with HIV. The CDR3 runs from the conserved cysteine through the conserved F or W. The D gene is left open where the match is weak. Only part of the rows carry a size: once, few, many, or a class if the clone is expanded.

j_gene: TRBJ1-3
abundance: many
v_gene: TRBV6-5
d_gene: -
CDR3aa: CASSSSGRSGNTIYF
CDR3nt: TGTGCCAGCAGTTCTTCTGGGAGATCTGGAAACACCATATATTTT

j_gene: TRBJ1-2
abundance: many
v_gene: TRBV10-3
d_gene: -
CDR3aa: CANGARAFGYTF
CDR3nt: TGTGCCAACGGAGCGAGGGCGTTCGGCTACACCTTC

j_gene: TRBJ2-5
abundance: many
v_gene: TRBV23-1
d_gene: -
CDR3aa: CASKTTGFQETQYF
CDR3nt: TGCGCCAGCAAGACCACAGGGTTCCAAGAGACCCAGTACTTC

j_gene: TRBJ2-7
abundance: -
v_gene: TRBV3-1
d_gene: TRBD2
CDR3aa: CASSQRTGLGNEQYF
CDR3nt: TGTGCCAGCAGCCAGAGAACGGGACTAGGAAACGAGCAGTACTTC

j_gene: TRBJ2-1
abundance: many
v_gene: TRBV5-1
d_gene: -
CDR3aa: CASSLAFSRANEQFF
CDR3nt: TGCGCCAGCAGCTTGGCCTTCTCACGAGCCAATGAGCAGTTCTTC

j_gene: TRBJ2-7
abundance: many
v_gene: TRBV11-2
d_gene: -
CDR3aa: CASSNRDPREYF
CDR3nt: TGTGCCAGCAGCAATCGGGATCCACGGGAGTACTTC

j_gene: TRBJ2-1
abundance: -
v_gene: TRBV7-2
d_gene: -
CDR3aa: CASSLGWAEQFF
CDR3nt: TGTGCCAGCAGCTTAGGTTGGGCAGAGCAGTTCTTC

j_gene: TRBJ2-1
abundance: -
v_gene: TRBV18
d_gene: -
CDR3aa: CASSPLGGASEQFF
CDR3nt: TGTGCCAGCTCACCGCTAGGCGGGGCAAGTGAGCAGTTCTTC

j_gene: TRBJ1-1
abundance: -
v_gene: TRBV3-1
d_gene: TRBD1
CDR3aa: CASSPGQGSTEAFF
CDR3nt: TGTGCCAGCAGCCCGGGACAGGGATCCACTGAAGCTTTCTTT

j_gene: TRBJ2-7
abundance: many
v_gene: TRBV6-1
d_gene: -
CDR3aa: CASRATKGTVSSYEQYF
CDR3nt: TGTGCCAGCAGAGCCACCAAAGGGACGGTGAGCTCCTACGAGCAGTACTTC

j_gene: TRBJ1-5
abundance: many
v_gene: TRBV15
d_gene: -
CDR3aa: CATSRGGVGGAGQPQHF
CDR3nt: TGTGCCACCAGCAGAGGAGGGGTGGGGGGGGCCGGTCAGCCCCAGCATTTT

j_gene: TRBJ2-7
abundance: many
v_gene: TRBV28
d_gene: -
CDR3aa: CASRQGMREQYF
CDR3nt: TGTGCCAGCAGACAGGGAATGAGGGAGCAGTACTTC

j_gene: TRBJ2-7
abundance: few
v_gene: TRBV5-4
d_gene: TRBD1
CDR3aa: CASHRVGTGGYEQYF
CDR3nt: TGTGCCAGCCACCGCGTGGGGACAGGAGGCTACGAGCAGTACTTC

j_gene: TRBJ2-2
abundance: -
v_gene: TRBV3-1
d_gene: -
CDR3aa: CASSPHGNTGELFF
CDR3nt: TGTGCCAGCAGCCCCCACGGGAACACCGGGGAGCTGTTTTTT

j_gene: TRBJ2-2
abundance: many
v_gene: TRBV14
d_gene: -
CDR3aa: CASSQVPGAGELFF
CDR3nt: TGTGCCAGCAGCCAAGTACCGGGGGCCGGGGAGCTGTTTTTT

j_gene: TRBJ2-5
abundance: many
v_gene: TRBV28
d_gene: -
CDR3aa: CASISLGGETQYF
CDR3nt: TGTGCCAGCATCTCTCTGGGGGGAGAGACCCAGTACTTC

j_gene: TRBJ2-3
abundance: many
v_gene: TRBV20-1
d_gene: -
CDR3aa: CSARNRAGFTDTQYF
CDR3nt: TGCAGTGCTAGGAATAGAGCAGGGTTCACAGATACGCAGTATTTT

j_gene: TRBJ2-2
abundance: few
v_gene: TRBV5-1
d_gene: -
CDR3aa: CASSFTGPGGANTGELFF
CDR3nt: TGCGCCAGCAGCTTCACGGGCCCCGGAGGGGCGAACACCGGGGAGCTGTTTTTT

j_gene: TRBJ1-1
abundance: -
v_gene: TRBV5-1
d_gene: TRBD1
CDR3aa: CASRYGQGVNTEAFF
CDR3nt: TGCGCCAGCAGATATGGTCAGGGGGTGAACACTGAAGCTTTCTTT

j_gene: TRBJ2-6
abundance: many
v_gene: TRBV2
d_gene: -
CDR3aa: CASRENLRGPGANVLTF
CDR3nt: TGTGCCAGCAGAGAAAACCTACGGGGCCCTGGGGCCAACGTCCTGACTTTC

j_gene: TRBJ1-2
abundance: -
v_gene: TRBV19
d_gene: -
CDR3aa: CASSPPDTNYGYTF
CDR3nt: TGTGCCAGTAGTCCTCCGGACACTAACTATGGCTACACCTTC

j_gene: TRBJ2-3
abundance: many
v_gene: TRBV19
d_gene: -
CDR3aa: CASSMTSADTQYF
CDR3nt: TGTGCCAGTAGTATGACTTCTGCAGATACGCAGTATTTT

j_gene: TRBJ2-2
abundance: many
v_gene: TRBV5-6
d_gene: -
CDR3aa: CASSLVGNTGELFF
CDR3nt: TGTGCCAGCAGCTTGGTCGGGAACACCGGGGAGCTGTTTTTT

j_gene: TRBJ1-2
abundance: many
v_gene: TRBV20-1
d_gene: -
CDR3aa: CSASANYGYTF
CDR3nt: TGCAGTGCTAGCGCTAACTATGGCTACACCTTC

j_gene: TRBJ2-7
abundance: many
v_gene: TRBV20-1
d_gene: -
CDR3aa: CSAPFGSSYEQYF
CDR3nt: TGCAGTGCCCCGTTCGGGAGCTCCTACGAGCAGTACTTC

j_gene: TRBJ2-3
abundance: many
v_gene: TRBV5-1
d_gene: -
CDR3aa: CASSLGRGTDTQYF
CDR3nt: TGTGCCAGCAGTTTGGGCAGAGGCACAGATACGCAGTATTTT

j_gene: TRBJ2-3
abundance: few
v_gene: TRBV12-3/TRBV12-4
d_gene: TRBD1
CDR3aa: CASSFRSGQRTDTQYF
CDR3nt: TGTGCCAGCAGTTTTAGGTCGGGACAGAGAACAGATACGCAGTATTTT

j_gene: TRBJ1-4
abundance: -
v_gene: TRBV12-5
d_gene: -
CDR3aa: CASGSQGVRGEKLFF
CDR3nt: TGTGCTAGTGGTTCCCAGGGCGTACGGGGGGAAAAACTGTTTTTT

j_gene: TRBJ1-6
abundance: many
v_gene: TRBV14
d_gene: -
CDR3aa: CASSPSRGRGSPLHF
CDR3nt: TGTGCCAGCAGCCCCTCCAGGGGAAGAGGGTCACCCCTCCACTTT

j_gene: TRBJ2-3
abundance: few
v_gene: TRBV10-3
d_gene: TRBD2
CDR3aa: CAIQGSGRVKHTDTQYF
CDR3nt: TGTGCCATCCAAGGTAGCGGGAGGGTGAAACACACAGATACGCAGTATTTT

j_gene: TRBJ2-5
abundance: many
v_gene: TRBV28
d_gene: TRBD2
CDR3aa: CASSSLAGKETQYF
CDR3nt: TGTGCCAGCAGTTCCCTAGCGGGAAAAGAGACCCAGTACTTC

j_gene: TRBJ2-1
abundance: many
v_gene: TRBV29-1
d_gene: TRBD2
CDR3aa: CSVGTSGTYNEQFF
CDR3nt: TGCAGCGTTGGGACTAGCGGTACCTACAATGAGCAGTTCTTC

j_gene: TRBJ1-2
abundance: many
v_gene: TRBV20-1
d_gene: -
CDR3aa: CSAIFSGIYNYGYTF
CDR3nt: TGCAGTGCTATTTTCAGCGGGATATACAACTATGGCTACACCTTC

j_gene: TRBJ2-3
abundance: many
v_gene: TRBV28
d_gene: -
CDR3aa: CASSFSHSNTDTQYF
CDR3nt: TGTGCCAGCAGTTTTAGTCACTCCAACACAGATACGCAGTATTTT

j_gene: TRBJ2-7
abundance: -
v_gene: TRBV6-5
d_gene: TRBD1
CDR3aa: CASSSTGQVSYEQYF
CDR3nt: TGTGCCAGCAGTTCTACCGGACAGGTTAGCTACGAGCAGTACTTC

j_gene: TRBJ1-1
abundance: -
v_gene: TRBV10-2
d_gene: -
CDR3aa: CASSGRGQANTEAFF
CDR3nt: TGCGCCAGCAGTGGCCGGGGACAAGCAAACACTGAAGCTTTCTTT

j_gene: TRBJ2-2
abundance: many
v_gene: TRBV7-2
d_gene: -
CDR3aa: CASTARSGNTGELFF
CDR3nt: TGTGCCAGCACCGCGCGTAGCGGGAACACCGGGGAGCTGTTTTTT

j_gene: TRBJ2-1
abundance: few
v_gene: TRBV12-3/TRBV12-4
d_gene: -
CDR3aa: CASSFRSGGPHNEQFF
CDR3nt: TGTGCCAGCAGTTTTCGAAGCGGAGGGCCTCACAATGAGCAGTTCTTC

j_gene: TRBJ2-7
abundance: many
v_gene: TRBV20-1
d_gene: -
CDR3aa: CSARISGGSEQYF
CDR3nt: TGCAGTGCTAGGATTAGTGGGGGCAGCGAGCAGTACTTC

j_gene: TRBJ1-5
abundance: medium-sized
v_gene: TRBV15
d_gene: -
CDR3aa: CATSSPFRLFGSNQPQHF
CDR3nt: TGTGCCACCAGCAGCCCGTTTCGCCTTTTCGGGTCCAATCAGCCCCAGCATTTT

j_gene: TRBJ2-7
abundance: many
v_gene: TRBV5-1
d_gene: -
CDR3aa: CASSLAAETYEQYF
CDR3nt: TGCGCCAGCAGCTTGGCAGCCGAAACCTACGAGCAGTACTTC

j_gene: TRBJ2-1
abundance: -
v_gene: TRBV28
d_gene: -
CDR3aa: CASSLGVLTLYNEQFF
CDR3nt: TGTGCCAGCAGTTTAGGGGTCCTTACCCTTTACAATGAGCAGTTCTTC

j_gene: TRBJ2-7
abundance: many
v_gene: TRBV7-8
d_gene: -
CDR3aa: CASTPHRGSKSYEQYF
CDR3nt: TGTGCCAGCACACCCCATCGAGGGAGTAAGAGCTACGAGCAGTACTTC

j_gene: TRBJ2-7
abundance: -
v_gene: TRBV20-1
d_gene: -
CDR3aa: CSAGLSQDEQYF
CDR3nt: TGCAGTGCTGGCTTGTCCCAGGACGAGCAGTACTTC

j_gene: TRBJ1-1
abundance: many
v_gene: TRBV3-1
d_gene: -
CDR3aa: CASSQGRGTEAFF
CDR3nt: TGTGCCAGCAGCCAGGGGAGAGGCACTGAAGCTTTCTTT

j_gene: TRBJ2-7
abundance: many
v_gene: TRBV9
d_gene: TRBD1
CDR3aa: CASSDSGTGYEQYF
CDR3nt: TGTGCCAGCAGCGACTCCGGGACAGGGTACGAGCAGTACTTC

j_gene: TRBJ2-7
abundance: -
v_gene: TRBV24-1
d_gene: -
CDR3aa: CATSDPAGSLYSYEQYF
CDR3nt: TGTGCCACCAGTGATCCCGCAGGGTCCCTCTACTCCTACGAGCAGTACTTC

j_gene: TRBJ1-1
abundance: -
v_gene: TRBV5-1
d_gene: -
CDR3aa: CASSLVGEAFF
CDR3nt: TGCGCCAGCAGCTTGGTGGGTGAAGCTTTCTTT

j_gene: TRBJ2-3
abundance: many
v_gene: TRBV19
d_gene: -
CDR3aa: CASSPGNTDTQYF
CDR3nt: TGTGCCAGTAGCCCAGGGAACACAGATACGCAGTATTTT

j_gene: TRBJ1-1
abundance: many
v_gene: TRBV29-1
d_gene: -
CDR3aa: CSVHKNTEAFF
CDR3nt: TGCAGCGTTCACAAAAACACTGAAGCTTTCTTT

j_gene: TRBJ1-4
abundance: many
v_gene: TRBV12-3/TRBV12-4
d_gene: TRBD1
CDR3aa: CASSPGQGMKLFF
CDR3nt: TGTGCCAGCAGTCCCGGACAGGGTATGAAACTGTTTTTT

j_gene: TRBJ2-1
abundance: many
v_gene: TRBV29-1
d_gene: TRBD2
CDR3aa: CSVDIGLAGARNEQFF
CDR3nt: TGCAGCGTTGATATCGGCCTAGCGGGAGCGAGGAATGAGCAGTTCTTC

j_gene: TRBJ1-1
abundance: -
v_gene: TRBV5-1
d_gene: TRBD1
CDR3aa: CASSLTGENTEAFF
CDR3nt: TGCGCCAGCAGCTTGACAGGGGAGAACACTGAAGCTTTCTTT

j_gene: TRBJ1-2
abundance: many
v_gene: TRBV5-1
d_gene: -
CDR3aa: CASSLVTGDVGYTF
CDR3nt: TGCGCCAGCAGCTTGGTGACAGGAGACGTCGGCTACACCTTC

j_gene: TRBJ2-2
abundance: many
v_gene: TRBV2
d_gene: -
CDR3aa: CASRVAAGYTGELFF
CDR3nt: TGTGCCAGCAGGGTCGCTGCGGGGTACACCGGGGAGCTGTTTTTT